This T cell receptor beta chain came from a study of T cell responses to AZD1222 COVID-19 vaccine. TCRdb keeps only in-frame clones here, not all; method: immunoSEQ multiplex PCR. The sample lists approximately 80,000 clones, approximately 80% seen once, with about 20% in the top ten. The TCR originated in an adult in good health. The specimen was peripheral blood, collected on day 0 of AZD1222 vaccination.

The CDR3 reads CASSYAPWTATNQPQHF. The CDR3 nucleotides are TGTGCCAGCAGTTACGCCCCATGGACGGCTACAAATCAGCCCCAGCATTTT. The chain is built from TRBV6-2 or TRBV6-3 and TRBJ1-5; D not certain. The CDR3 length is 17 residues. Germline V gene data show CDR1 as MNHEY and CDR2 as SVGEGT. Between the trimmed V and J ends, which lost 2 bases and 4 bases, there was a span of 18 bases.